This T cell receptor beta chain is drawn from a study of T cell changes during pregnancy in multiple sclerosis. J was trimmed by 8 bases and V by 5 bases; bases with no gene match: 8. The CDR3 is 13 residues long. Germline V gives CDR1 SGHNT, CDR2 YYREEE (reference sequence). TCRdb's copy holds only in-frame clones and misses some; the assay was immunoSEQ multiplex PCR. The data hold about 69,000 clones, with roughly nine tenths observed a single time. The receptor's source is a female donor with multiple sclerosis, enrolled in a pregnancy study. The sample in question was peripheral blood, obtained before pregnancy. The rearrangement joins TRBV5-4 to TRBJ1-2; 8 bases agree with TRBD1. The CDR3 nucleotides are TGTGCCAGCAGTCCCGGACAGGGAGGAGGCTACACCTTC. This gives the protein CASSPGQGGGYTF.